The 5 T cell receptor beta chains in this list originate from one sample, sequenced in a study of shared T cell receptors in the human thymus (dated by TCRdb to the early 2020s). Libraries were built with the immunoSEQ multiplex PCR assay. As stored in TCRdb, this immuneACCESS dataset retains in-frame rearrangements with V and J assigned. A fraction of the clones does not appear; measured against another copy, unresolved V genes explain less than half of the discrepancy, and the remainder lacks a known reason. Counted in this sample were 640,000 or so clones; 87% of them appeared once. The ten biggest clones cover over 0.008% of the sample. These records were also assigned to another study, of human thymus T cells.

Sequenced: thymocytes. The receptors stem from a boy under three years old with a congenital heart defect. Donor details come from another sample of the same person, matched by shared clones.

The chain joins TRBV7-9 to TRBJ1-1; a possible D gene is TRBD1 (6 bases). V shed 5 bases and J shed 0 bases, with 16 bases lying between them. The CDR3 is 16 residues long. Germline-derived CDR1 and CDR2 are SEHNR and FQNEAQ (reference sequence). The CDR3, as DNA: TGTGCCAGCAGCCGAAGTCCGGGACACCTGAACACTGAAGCTTTCTTT. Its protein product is CASSRSPGHLNTEAFF. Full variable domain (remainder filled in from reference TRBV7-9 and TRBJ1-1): DTGVSQNPRHKITKRGQNVTFRCDPISEHNRLYWYRQTLGQGPEFLTYFQNEAQLEKSRLLSDRFSAERPKGSFSTLEIQRTEQGDSAMYLCASSRSPGHLNTEAFFGQGTRLTVV.

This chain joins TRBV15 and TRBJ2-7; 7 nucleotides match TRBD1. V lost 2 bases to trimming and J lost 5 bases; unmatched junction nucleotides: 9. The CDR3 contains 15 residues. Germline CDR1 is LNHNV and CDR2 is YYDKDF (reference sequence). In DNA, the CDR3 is TGTGCCACCAGCAGAAAAGTTCGACAGGGTCACGAGCAGTACTTC. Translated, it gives CATSRKVRQGHEQYF.

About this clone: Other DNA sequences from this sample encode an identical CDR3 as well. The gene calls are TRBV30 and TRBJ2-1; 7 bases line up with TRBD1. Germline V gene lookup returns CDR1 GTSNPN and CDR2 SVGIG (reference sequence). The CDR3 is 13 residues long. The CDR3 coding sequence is TGTGCTGCCGCCGGGGACAGCTACAATGAGCAGTTCTTC. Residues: CAAAGDSYNEQFF.

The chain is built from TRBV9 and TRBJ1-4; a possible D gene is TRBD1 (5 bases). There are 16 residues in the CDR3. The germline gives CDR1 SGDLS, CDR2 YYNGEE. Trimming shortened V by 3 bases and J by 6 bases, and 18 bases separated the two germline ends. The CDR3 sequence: CASSAIAGVGDEKLFF. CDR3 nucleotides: TGTGCCAGCAGCGCCATCGCGGGGGTAGGGGATGAAAAACTGTTTTTT. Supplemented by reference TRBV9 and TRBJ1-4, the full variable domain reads DSGVTQTPKHLITATGQRVTLRCSPRSGDLSVYWYQQSLDQGLQFLIQYYNGEERAKGNILERFSAQQFPDLHSELNLSSLELGDSALYFCASSAIAGVGDEKLFFGSGTQLSVL.

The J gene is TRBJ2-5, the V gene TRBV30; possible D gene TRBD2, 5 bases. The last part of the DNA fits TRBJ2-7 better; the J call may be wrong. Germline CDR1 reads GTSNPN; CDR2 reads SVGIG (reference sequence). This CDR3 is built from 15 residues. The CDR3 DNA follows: TGTGCCTGGAGATGGAGTGTGGGGAGCTCCTACGAGCAGTACTTC. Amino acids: CAWRWSVGSSYEQYF.